A single sample is the source of the 27 T cell receptor beta chains below, sequenced in a study of T cell repertoires in cytomegalovirus infection (dated by TCRdb to about 2019). The sequencing machine was an Illumina HiSeq 1500. TCRdb reworked the public reads: Q25 trimming with fastp, MiXCR clone assembly, productive beta chains retained. One record per CDR3 amino acid sequence lists the most common genes and DNA. Across this sample there are approximately 490,000 distinct CDR3 sequences, with about 11% seen only once. Roughly 10% of the sample is in the top ten clones. Sequenced: PBMCs. These receptors originate from a human donor in good health (CMV status not recorded). Some clones in this sample may be carry-over from other donors' samples.

V is TRBV20-1 and J is TRBJ1-2; maybe TRBD1 (6 bases). Germline CDR1 DFQATT, CDR2 SNEGSKA (reference sequence). This CDR3 region has 15 residues. The ends were cut back, 2 bases at V and 4 bases at J, with 17 bases in the middle. CDR3 in amino acids: CSARIGGPKGYGYTF. Here the CDR3 DNA reads TGCAGTGCTAGAATTGGGGGGCCAAAAGGCTATGGCTACACCTTC.

The chain employs TRBV30 and TRBJ1-1; a weak D match, TRBD1 (5 bases). Germline lookup yields CDR1 GTSNPN and CDR2 SVGIG (reference sequence). The V gene lost 2 bases and the J gene lost 0 bases, with 10 bases spanning the gap. The CDR3 is made up of 14 amino acids. The CDR3 here is CAWSRRALNTEAFF. Here the CDR3 DNA reads TGTGCCTGGAGTCGCAGGGCCCTGAACACTGAAGCTTTCTTT.

At least ten counts were recorded for this clonotype. The V call is TRBV7-6, the J call TRBJ2-1, with TRBD1 as a possible D gene (6 bases). V was cut by 1 base and J by 8 bases, with 15 bases left in between. Germline V gives CDR1 SGHVS, CDR2 FNYEAQ. This CDR3 region has 15 residues. CDR3 sequence reads: CASSLESGVVYEQFF. Written as DNA, the CDR3 is TGTGCCAGCAGCTTAGAGTCAGGGGTTGTGTATGAGCAGTTCTTC.

At least ten counts were recorded for this clonotype. This chain connects TRBV27 to TRBJ2-3; 15 bases agree with TRBD2. After removal of 4 bases from V and 2 bases from J, the junction contained 4 bases not matched to a gene. The CDR3 length is 17 residues. CDR1 and CDR2 from the germline V gene are MNHEY and SMNVEV (reference sequence). The CDR3 sequence is CASSSGLAGGYTDTQYF. The CDR3 DNA follows: TGTGCCAGCAGTTCTGGACTAGCGGGAGGGTACACAGATACGCAGTATTTT.

This clonotype was observed many times. This chain joins TRBV7-2 and TRBJ1-2; D possibly corresponds to TRBD1 (6 bases). The germline V and J ends were trimmed by 4 bases and 3 bases, with 15 bases remaining between them. Germline lookup yields CDR1 SGHTA and CDR2 FQGNSA. This CDR3 region has 15 residues. For the CDR3, the DNA is TGTGCCAGCAGCTCGTCGACAGGCTGGGACTATGGCTACACCTTC. This gives the protein CASSSSTGWDYGYTF.

The genes are TRBV3-1 and TRBJ2-7; D ambiguous. This CDR3 is 15 amino acids long. Germline values: CDR1 LGHDT, CDR2 YNNKEL (reference sequence). Trimming shortened V by 2 bases and J by 2 bases, and 13 bases separated the two germline ends. The CDR3 coding sequence is TGTGCCAGCAGCCAAAACAGAGACCACCCCTACGAGCAGTACTTC. Amino acid sequence: CASSQNRDHPYEQYF.

This clonotype was observed many times. The V call is TRBV6-5, the J call TRBJ2-7; the D is unclear. The CDR3 sequence is 15 residues long. Germline V gene data show CDR1 as MNHEY and CDR2 as SVGAGI. V was shortened by 0 bases and J by 5 bases, with 14 bases between the two germline ends. For the CDR3, the DNA is TGTGCCAGCAGTTACTCGATTCCCAGTGCTGACGAGCAGTACTTC. It encodes CASSYSIPSADEQYF.

This clonotype came up many times. The genes are TRBV28 and TRBJ1-3; no definite D call. CDR1 is MDHEN, CDR2 SYDVKM, per germline. This CDR3 region has 13 residues. V was clipped by 4 bases and J by 0 bases, with 4 bases between them. CDR3 DNA sequence: TGTGCCAGCAGTTGGGTCTCTGGAAACACCATATATTTT. The encoded protein is CASSWVSGNTIYF.

J is TRBJ1-2 and V is TRBV12-3 or TRBV12-4, with D possibly TRBD1 on 5 matching bases. This CDR3 is built from 13 residues. The V and J ends lost 3 bases and 2 bases respectively, with 7 bases between them. The DNA of the CDR3 is TGTGCCAGCAGTTTTAGGGACAACTATGGCTACACCTTC. Amino acids: CASSFRDNYGYTF.

The table lists this clonotype with many counts. The rearrangement uses TRBV7-3 and TRBJ1-4, with D tentatively TRBD1 (5 bases). This CDR3 has 17 residues. Per the germline V gene, CDR1 is SGHTA and CDR2 is FQGTGA. V was shortened by 0 bases and J by 5 bases, with 16 bases between the two germline ends. CDR3 nucleotide sequence: TGTGCCAGCAGCTTAACGTTGGGGGAGCAAGCGAATGAAAAACTGTTTTTT. It is translated as CASSLTLGEQANEKLFF.

The table lists this clonotype with many counts. This chain joins TRBV23-1 and TRBJ1-4; the match to TRBD1 covers 8 bases. TRBV23-1 is an ORF, and what it does is uncertain. The CDR3 has 22 residues. The J segment lost 3 bases and the V segment lost 0 bases, leaving 21 bases of the junction unmatched. CDR3 sequence (DNA): TGCGCCAGCAGTCAATCGCGAAGGGGGAAAGGAACGGACAGGGAAGCTAATGAAAAACTGTTTTTT. Protein: CASSQSRRGKGTDREANEKLFF.

The chain employs TRBV19 and TRBJ1-2; 7 bases match TRBD1. The CDR3 totals 14 residues. CDR1 LNHDA and CDR2 SQIVND come from the germline V gene (reference sequence). Unmatched junction bases numbered 4, after V lost 6 bases and J lost 0 bases. The CDR3 DNA follows: TGTGCCAGTAGGTCTACAGGGGCTAACTATGGCTACACCTTC. Translated: CASRSTGANYGYTF.

This clonotype has at least ten counts. The chain carries TRBV28 and TRBJ1-2; 7 bases are shared with TRBD1. Germline V gives CDR1 MDHEN, CDR2 SYDVKM. V lost 4 bases and J lost 4; bases outside the gene matches: 6. This CDR3 spans 14 amino acids. In DNA, the CDR3 is TGTGCCAGCAGTTCTCCGACAGGGAGCTATGGCTACACCTTC. It is translated as CASSSPTGSYGYTF.

This clonotype showed up many times. The chain recombines TRBV11-1 with TRBJ1-1; D unresolved. The CDR3 has 14 amino acids. In germline, CDR1 is SGHAT, CDR2 FQDESV (reference sequence). V was shortened by 2 bases and J by 0 bases, with 7 bases between the two germline ends. The CDR3 loop reads CASSLRRVNTEAFF. The CDR3 coding sequence is TGTGCCAGCAGCTTACGTCGGGTGAACACTGAAGCTTTCTTT.

The chain carries TRBV4-1 and TRBJ1-5; the D is unclear. CDR1 and CDR2 from the germline V gene are MGHRA and YSYEKL. The CDR3 sequence is 16 residues long. Trimming cost V 1 base and J 2 bases, with 12 bases left between them. For the CDR3, the DNA is TGCGCCAGCAGCCAAGGAGGTGCGTTTGGCAATCAGCCCCAGCATTTT. It specifies CASSQGGAFGNQPQHF.

This clonotype was detected many times. The V gene is TRBV7-8, the J gene TRBJ2-3; D gene ambiguous. Deletions cut 4 bases from V and 0 bases from J, with 8 bases between. Germline loops: CDR1 SGHVS, CDR2 FQNEAQ. This CDR3 comprises 14 residues. CDR3 nucleotides: TGTGCCAGCAGCTACCTACCGAGCACAGATACGCAGTATTTT. Its translation: CASSYLPSTDTQYF.

The V and J genes are TRBV6-5 and TRBJ1-1, with 9 positions matching TRBD1. The CDR3 consists of 15 residues. Per the germline V gene, CDR1 is MNHEY and CDR2 is SVGAGI. J was trimmed by 1 base and V by 5 bases; bases with no gene match: 5. CDR3 sequence (DNA): TGTGCCAGCAGTATACACAGGGGGCAGAACACTGAAGCTTTCTTT. It encodes CASSIHRGQNTEAFF.

This clonotype came up many times. The chain uses TRBV7-9 and TRBJ1-2, with TRBD1 identical over 9 bases. Germline CDR1 reads SEHNR; CDR2 reads FQNEAQ (reference sequence). The CDR3 runs 14 residues. J gave up 7 bases and V 0 bases, and 3 bases lay outside the gene matches. CDR3 in DNA: TGTGCCAGCAGCTTAGCGGGACAGGGAAGTGGCTACACCTTC. Translating it yields CASSLAGQGSGYTF. Combining the CDR3 with reference TRBV7-9 and TRBJ1-2 gives the whole variable domain DTGVSQNPRHKITKRGQNVTFRCDPISEHNRLYWYRQTLGQGPEFLTYFQNEAQLEKSRLLSDRFSAERPKGSFSTLEIQRTEQGDSAMYLCASSLAGQGSGYTFGSGTRLTVV.

The gene calls are TRBV13 and TRBJ2-5; TRBD2 aligns across 10 bases. This CDR3 region has 15 residues. The V gene end was trimmed by 5 bases and the J gene end by 1 base; junction bases not matched to a gene: 4. Germline CDR1 reads PRHDT; CDR2 reads FYEKMQ (reference sequence). The CDR3 region is CASSLGLAVQETQYF. CDR3 nucleotide sequence: TGTGCCAGCAGCCTCGGACTAGCGGTCCAAGAGACCCAGTACTTC.

The chain employs TRBV4-2 and TRBJ1-1, with D tentatively TRBD1 (6 bases). Germline CDR1 LGHNA, CDR2 YNFKEQ. The CDR3 runs to 16 residues. The V and J ends lost 2 bases and 7 bases respectively, with 20 bases between them. The CDR3 DNA follows: TGTGCCAGCAGCCAAACGGGGGGGGCGGAGGATGGTGAAGCTTTCTTT. Encoded protein: CASSQTGGAEDGEAFF.

This clonotype came up a few times. The J gene is TRBJ2-3, the V gene TRBV20-1; 10 bases map to TRBD2. Per germline, CDR1 DFQATT and CDR2 SNEGSKA (reference sequence). J lost 3 bases, V lost 6 bases, and 15 bases had no gene match. This CDR3 spans 17 amino acids. The CDR3 here is CSAHTSGDERSTDTQYF. In DNA form, the CDR3 reads TGCAGTGCCCATACTAGCGGGGACGAACGATCAACAGATACGCAGTATTTT.

This clonotype was observed at least ten times. The chain has TRBV7-9 and TRBJ2-4; TRBD1 agrees at 7 bases. V shed 4 bases, J shed 1 base, and the junction held 7 bases outside the gene matches. The CDR3 totals 16 residues. The germline V gene encodes CDR1 SEHNR and CDR2 FQNEAQ (reference sequence). The CDR3 DNA reads TGTGCCAGCAGCTGGGACAGAGGAGAGGCCAAAAACATTCAGTACTTC. It is translated as CASSWDRGEAKNIQYF. The whole variable domain, remainder taken from reference TRBV7-9 and TRBJ2-4, is DTGVSQNPRHKITKRGQNVTFRCDPISEHNRLYWYRQTLGQGPEFLTYFQNEAQLEKSRLLSDRFSAERPKGSFSTLEIQRTEQGDSAMYLCASSWDRGEAKNIQYFGAGTRLSVL.

The V call is TRBV6-6, the J call TRBJ2-7; a weak D match, TRBD1 (6 bases). The length of the CDR3 is 14 residues. CDR1 is MNHNY, CDR2 SVGAGI, per germline (reference sequence). Trimming cost V 5 bases and J 5 bases, with 16 bases left between them. Here the CDR3 reads CASSQQGFLDEQYF. CDR3 in DNA: TGTGCCAGCAGTCAACAGGGTTTTCTAGACGAGCAGTACTTC.

Ten or more counts support this clonotype. The CDR3 sequence is CASSYGPNTEAFF. In DNA, the CDR3 is TGTGCCAGCAGTTACGGTCCGAACACTGAAGCTTTCTTT. The chain joins TRBV28 to TRBJ1-1, with no clear D. The CDR3 contains 13 residues. Germline CDR1 MDHEN, CDR2 SYDVKM. The V gene lost 4 bases and the J gene lost 1 base, with 7 bases spanning the gap.

The chain couples TRBV29-1 to TRBJ1-2; the D gene is possibly TRBD1 (5 bases). Looked up from germline, CDR1 is SQVTM and CDR2 is ANQGSEA. V gave up 5 bases and J gave up 0 bases, with 16 bases separating them. CDR3 length equals 15 residues. Here the CDR3 reads CSVKTDRRSNYGYTF. For the CDR3, the DNA is TGCAGCGTTAAAACCGACAGACGATCTAACTATGGCTACACCTTC.

The table lists this clonotype with a few counts. The chain carries TRBV18 and TRBJ2-7; TRBD2 matches 10 bases. Germline-derived CDR1 and CDR2 are KGHSH and LQKENI. The CDR3 totals 14 residues. The J segment lost 6 bases and the V segment lost 6 bases, leaving 8 bases of the junction unmatched. The CDR3 is CASSQGTSVTEQYF. As DNA, the CDR3 is TGTGCCAGCTCCCAGGGGACTAGCGTAACCGAGCAGTACTTC.

The CDR3 reads CASSRPDWQGNSPLHF. As DNA, the CDR3 is TGTGCCAGCAGCCGGCCCGACTGGCAGGGAAATTCACCCCTCCACTTT. The chain joins TRBV3-1 to TRBJ1-6; D perhaps matches TRBD1 (5 bases). Germline CDR1 is LGHDT and CDR2 is YNNKEL (reference sequence). Trimming cost V 4 bases and J 7 bases, with 17 bases left between them. This CDR3 has 16 residues.